This entry describes one T cell receptor beta chain. The antigen remains undetermined. Amplification of TCR alpha and beta CDR3 regions from RNA used iRepertoire nested multiplex PCR. One-step reverse transcription and amplification started from approximately 100-400 ng of tissue mRNA or PBMC total RNA. MiXCR, applied by TCRdb to the multiplex PCR reads, yields one record per CDR3 protein. The data hold about 210,000 distinct CDR3 sequences, with around 32% observed a single time. This record comes from a study of glioma-infiltrating T cells. Study-level results: Tissue and blood shared very few CDR3 sequences. Tissue-blood divergence was below expectation in non-neoplastic patients, above in gliomas.

This CDR3 is 16 amino acids long. Germline CDR1 LGHNA, CDR2 YNFKEQ. The V end was cut by 1 base, the J end by 0 bases, with 13 bases between. V and J are TRBV4-2 and TRBJ2-7, with unresolved D. The source is a human donor with low-grade glioma or glioblastoma, undergoing nonglioma brain surgery, or in good health (not recorded which). The sequenced sample consisted of glioma tissue, nonneoplastic brain tissue, or PBMCs (not recorded which). The CDR3 is CASSQVGKQSSYEQYF. The CDR3 nucleotides are TGTGCCAGCAGCCAAGTCGGAAAACAAAGCTCCTACGAGCAGTACTTC.